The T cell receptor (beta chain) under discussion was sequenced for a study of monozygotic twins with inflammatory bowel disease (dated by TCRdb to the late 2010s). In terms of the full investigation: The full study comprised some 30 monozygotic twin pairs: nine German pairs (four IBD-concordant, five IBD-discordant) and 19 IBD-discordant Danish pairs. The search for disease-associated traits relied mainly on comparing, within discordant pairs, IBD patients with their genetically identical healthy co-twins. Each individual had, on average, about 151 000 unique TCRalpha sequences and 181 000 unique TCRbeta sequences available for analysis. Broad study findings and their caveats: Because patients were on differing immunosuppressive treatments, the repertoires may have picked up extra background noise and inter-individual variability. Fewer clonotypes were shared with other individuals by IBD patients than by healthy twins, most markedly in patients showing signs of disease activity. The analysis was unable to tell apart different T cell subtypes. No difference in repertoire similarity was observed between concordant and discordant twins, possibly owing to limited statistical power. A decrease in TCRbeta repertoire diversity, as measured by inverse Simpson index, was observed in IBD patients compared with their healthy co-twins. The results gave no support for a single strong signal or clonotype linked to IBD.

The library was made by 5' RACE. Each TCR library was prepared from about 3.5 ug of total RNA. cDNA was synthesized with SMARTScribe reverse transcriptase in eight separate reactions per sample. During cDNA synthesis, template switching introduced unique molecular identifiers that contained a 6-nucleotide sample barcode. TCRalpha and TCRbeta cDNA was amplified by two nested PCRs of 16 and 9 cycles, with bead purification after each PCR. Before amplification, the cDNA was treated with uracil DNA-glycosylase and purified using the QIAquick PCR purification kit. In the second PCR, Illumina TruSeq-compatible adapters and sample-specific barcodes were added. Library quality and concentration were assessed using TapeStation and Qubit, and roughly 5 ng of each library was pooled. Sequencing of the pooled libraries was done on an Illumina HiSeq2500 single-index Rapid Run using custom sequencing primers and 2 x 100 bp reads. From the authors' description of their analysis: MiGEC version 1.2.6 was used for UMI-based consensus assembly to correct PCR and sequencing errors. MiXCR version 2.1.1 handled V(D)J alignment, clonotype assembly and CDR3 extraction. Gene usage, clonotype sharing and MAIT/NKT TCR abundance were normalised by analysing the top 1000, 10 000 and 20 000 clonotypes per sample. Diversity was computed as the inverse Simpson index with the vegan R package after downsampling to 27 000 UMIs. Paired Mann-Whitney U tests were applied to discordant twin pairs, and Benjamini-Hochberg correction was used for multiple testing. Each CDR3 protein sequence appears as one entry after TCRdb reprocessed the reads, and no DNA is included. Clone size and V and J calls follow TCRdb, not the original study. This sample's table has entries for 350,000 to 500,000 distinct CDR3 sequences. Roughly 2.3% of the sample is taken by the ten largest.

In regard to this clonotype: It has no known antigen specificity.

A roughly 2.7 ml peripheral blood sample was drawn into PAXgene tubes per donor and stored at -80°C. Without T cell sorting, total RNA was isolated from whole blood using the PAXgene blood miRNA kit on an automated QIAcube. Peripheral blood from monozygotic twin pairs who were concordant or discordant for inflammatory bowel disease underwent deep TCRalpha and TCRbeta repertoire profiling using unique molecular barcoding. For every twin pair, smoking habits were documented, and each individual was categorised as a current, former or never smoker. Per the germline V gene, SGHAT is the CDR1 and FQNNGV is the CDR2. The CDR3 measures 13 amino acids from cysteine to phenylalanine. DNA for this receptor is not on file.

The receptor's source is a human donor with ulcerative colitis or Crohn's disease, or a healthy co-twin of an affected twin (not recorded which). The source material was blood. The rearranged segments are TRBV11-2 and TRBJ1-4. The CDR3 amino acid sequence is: CASSLQRDEKLFF.